This TCR beta chain was observed in a study of type 1 and type 2 diabetes patients. Study as a whole: CD4+ or CD8+ T cells were positively selected from PBMCs with microbeads. A total of 15 million to 20 million paired-end reads came from the whole study.

This clonotype was observed a handful of times. Amplification started from genomic DNA. The TCR beta CDR3 region was amplified using 30 forward and 13 reverse primers. TCRdb processed the multiplex PCR reads anew with MiXCR; each CDR3 protein has one entry. The sample yields approximately 260,000 distinct CDR3 sequences, more than 40% seen once. Each participant gave approximately 9.1 milliliters of peripheral blood. Germline CDR1 reads SNHLY; CDR2 reads FYNNEI. The CDR3 extends over 15 amino acids. V shed 4 bases and J shed 0 bases, with 12 bases lying between them. The sample comprised peripheral blood mononuclear cells (PBMCs). This sequence was found in a man aged 18 to 29 with type 2 diabetes. V and J are TRBV2 and TRBJ1-1; D remains ambiguous. CDR3 residues: CASSGQPTMNTEAFF. CDR3 nucleotides: TGTGCCAGCAGTGGCCAGCCAACTATGAACACTGAAGCTTTCTTT.